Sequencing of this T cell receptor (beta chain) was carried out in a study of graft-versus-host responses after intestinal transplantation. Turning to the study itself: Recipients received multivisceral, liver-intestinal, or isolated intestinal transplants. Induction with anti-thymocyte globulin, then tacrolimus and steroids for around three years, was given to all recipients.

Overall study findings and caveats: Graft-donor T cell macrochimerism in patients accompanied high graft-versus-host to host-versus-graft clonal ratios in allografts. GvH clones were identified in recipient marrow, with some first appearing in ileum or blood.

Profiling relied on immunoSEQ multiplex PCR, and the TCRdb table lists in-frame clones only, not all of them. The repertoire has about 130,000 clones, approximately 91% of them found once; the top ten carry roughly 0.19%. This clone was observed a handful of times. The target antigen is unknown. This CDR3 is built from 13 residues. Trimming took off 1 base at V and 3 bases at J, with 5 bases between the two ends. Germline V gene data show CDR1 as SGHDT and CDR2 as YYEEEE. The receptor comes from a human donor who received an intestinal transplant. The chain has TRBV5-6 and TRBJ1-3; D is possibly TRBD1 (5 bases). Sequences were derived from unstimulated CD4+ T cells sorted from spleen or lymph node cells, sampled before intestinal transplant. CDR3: CASSLQGGNTIYF. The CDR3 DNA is TGTGCCAGCAGCTTGCAGGGTGGAAACACCATATATTTT.